This TCR beta chain was recovered during a study of blood T cell repertoires in COVID-19. Repertoires were generated with immunoSEQ multiplex PCR, while TCRdb's copy carries only in-frame clones and drops some. The table shows 650,000 to 800,000 clones, with around 89% occurring only once. This CDR3 has 13 amino acids. The V end lost 2 bases, the J end lost 5 bases, and 6 bases lay between the germline ends. Germline CDR1 is KGHSH and CDR2 is LQKENI. Sequenced input: peripheral blood. The rearrangement uses TRBV18 and TRBJ1-4; D is ambiguous. The origin of this receptor is a woman younger than 35 with acute or convalescent COVID-19. This CDR3 reads CASSPDQNEKLFF. CDR3 sequence (DNA): TGTGCCAGCTCACCAGATCAGAATGAAAAACTGTTTTTT.